The 10 T cell receptor beta chains reported below all come from one sample, sequenced in a study of blood T cell repertoires in COVID-19. Profiled with immunoSEQ multiplex PCR; TCRdb holds only in-frame clones, not every one. Of roughly 71,000 clones detected, roughly 85% appear once; the ten largest clones hold approximately 25%. Sequencing input: peripheral blood. These TCRs come from a man aged 50 to 59 with acute or convalescent COVID-19.

The chain employs TRBV11-3 and TRBJ2-5; 8 bases are shared with TRBD1. Germline V CDR1 and CDR2: SGHNT, YENEEA. Trimming took 5 bases from V and 10 from J; bases not matched to a gene: 6. The CDR3 runs 12 residues. CDR3 region: CASSQGQGRQYF. Written as DNA, the CDR3 is TGTGCCAGCAGCCAAGGACAGGGACGCCAGTACTTC.

The V and J genes are TRBV28 and TRBJ2-3, with a tentative D call TRBD2 (7 bases). The CDR3 is made up of 14 amino acids. The V gene's germline CDR1 is MDHEN and CDR2 SYDVKM. V dropped 5 bases and J dropped 5 bases, with 14 bases sitting between them. In DNA, the CDR3 is TGTGCCAGCAGTCCCACCGGGGGGCTAGATACGCAGTATTTT. Its protein is CASSPTGGLDTQYF.

Here the CDR3 DNA reads TGTGCCAGCAGCTTCGGTCGACCCCAGCATTTT. As protein: CASSFGRPQHF. This rearrangement joins TRBV5-8 to TRBJ1-5; D remains unclear. In germline, CDR1 is SGHTS, CDR2 YDEGEE. The CDR3 spans 11 residues. V lost 2 bases to trimming and J lost 10 bases, with 7 bases between them. The full variable domain, completed using reference TRBV5-8 and TRBJ1-5, is EAGVTQSPTHLIKTRGQQATLRCSPISGHTSVYWYQQALGLGLQFLLWYDEGEERNRGNFPPRFSGRQFPNYSSELNVNALELEDSALYLCASSFGRPQHFGDGTRLSIL.

The J gene is TRBJ2-1, the V gene TRBV3-1 (or the pseudogene TRBV3-2); 8 nucleotides match TRBD1. The CDR3 loop spans 14 amino acids. Germline V gene data show CDR1 as LGHDT and CDR2 as YNNKEL (reference sequence). Trimming cost V 1 base and J 9 bases; bases outside gene matches: 5. DNA for the CDR3: TGTGCCAGCAGCCAAGTAGCAGGGGGCGGTGAGCAGTTCTTC. Protein sequence: CASSQVAGGGEQFF.

J is TRBJ2-2 and V is TRBV6-6, with D possibly TRBD2 on 5 matching bases. CDR1 MNHNY and CDR2 SVGAGI come from the germline V gene (reference sequence). CDR3 length: 14 amino acids. V was clipped by 8 bases and J by 1 base, with 11 bases between them. CDR3 amino acids: CASSDSENTGELFF. In DNA form, the CDR3 reads TGTGCCAGCTCGGACTCCGAGAACACCGGGGAGCTGTTTTTT.

The chain employs TRBV11-2 and TRBJ1-6, with 8 bases identical to TRBD1. The V segment lost 5 bases and the J segment 9 bases; nucleotides outside the gene matches: 9. The CDR3 runs to 15 residues. The germline V gene has CDR1 SGHAT and CDR2 FQNNGV. The CDR3 loop is CASSPTGEGSSPLHF. Written as DNA, the CDR3 is TGTGCCAGCAGCCCGACAGGGGAGGGTAGTTCACCCCTCCACTTT. The complete variable domain, with remaining parts taken from reference TRBV11-2 and TRBJ1-6, reads EAGVAQSPRYKIIEKRQSVAFWCNPISGHATLYWYQQILGQGPKLLIQFQNNGVVDDSQLPKDRFSAERLKGVDSTLKIQPAKLEDSAVYLCASSPTGEGSSPLHFGNGTRLTVT.

J is TRBJ2-1 and V is TRBV19, with 13 bases that match TRBD2. Looked up from germline, CDR1 is LNHDA and CDR2 is SQIVND (reference sequence). CDR3 length: 18 residues. After removal of 5 bases from V and 1 base from J, the junction contained 8 bases not matched to a gene. The CDR3 is CASSPWTSGGISYNEQFF. The CDR3, as DNA: TGTGCCAGTAGTCCCTGGACTAGCGGGGGAATTTCCTACAATGAGCAGTTCTTC.

The chain combines TRBV3-1 (or the pseudogene TRBV3-2) with TRBJ1-3; unclear D gene. Trimming removed 5 bases from V and 2 bases from J, with 13 bases in between. The CDR3 runs 15 residues. Looked up from germline, CDR1 is LGHDT and CDR2 is YNNKEL (reference sequence). The CDR3 DNA reads as TGTGCCAGCAGCGTAAACTGGTATACTGGAAACACCATATATTTT. Encoded protein: CASSVNWYTGNTIYF.

The DNA of the CDR3 is TGTGCCAGCAGTGTTATGAGCGGGGGTACAGATACGCAGTATTTT. It specifies CASSVMSGGTDTQYF. The chain is built from TRBV2 and TRBJ2-3; 8 bases fit TRBD2. Germline CDR1 SNHLY, CDR2 FYNNEI. Losses at the gene ends were 4 bases for V and 3 bases for J; bases not matched to a gene: 6. The CDR3 is 15 residues long.

The chain links TRBV6-6 to TRBJ1-3; TRBD1 matches at 7 bases. After removal of 5 bases from V and 4 bases from J, the junction contained 5 bases not matched to a gene. The CDR3 is made up of 14 amino acids. The V gene's germline CDR1 is MNHNY and CDR2 SVGAGI (reference sequence). CDR3 nucleotide sequence: TGTGCCAGCAGTCCTCGGGACAGAGGAAACACCATATATTTT. Its protein product is CASSPRDRGNTIYF.